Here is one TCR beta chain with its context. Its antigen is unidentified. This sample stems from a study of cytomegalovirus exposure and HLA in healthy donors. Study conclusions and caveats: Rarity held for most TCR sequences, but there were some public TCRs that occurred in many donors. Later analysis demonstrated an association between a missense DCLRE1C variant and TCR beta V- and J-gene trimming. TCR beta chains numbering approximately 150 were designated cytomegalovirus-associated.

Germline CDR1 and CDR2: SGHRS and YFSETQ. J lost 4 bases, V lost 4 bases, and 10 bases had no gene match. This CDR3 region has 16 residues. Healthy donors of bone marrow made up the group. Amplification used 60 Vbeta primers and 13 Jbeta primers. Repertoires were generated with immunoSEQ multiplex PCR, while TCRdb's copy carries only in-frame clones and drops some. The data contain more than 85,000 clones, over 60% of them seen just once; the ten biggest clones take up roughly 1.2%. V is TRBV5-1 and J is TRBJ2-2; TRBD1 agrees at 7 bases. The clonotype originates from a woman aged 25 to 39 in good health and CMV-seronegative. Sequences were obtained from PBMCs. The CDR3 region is CASSLQTGSVTGELFF. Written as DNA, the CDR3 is TGCGCCAGCAGCCTACAGACAGGGTCGGTCACCGGGGAGCTGTTTTTT. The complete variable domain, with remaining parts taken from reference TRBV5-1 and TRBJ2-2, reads KAGVTQTPRYLIKTRGQQVTLSCSPISGHRSVSWYQQTPGQGLQFLFEYFSETQRNKGNFPGRFSGRQFSNSRSEMNVSTLELGDSALYLCASSLQTGSVTGELFFGEGSRLTVL.